This TCR beta chain is drawn from a study of shared clonotypes between healthy human individuals. Germline trimming cut 8 bases from V and 8 bases from J; bases unmatched to any gene: 6. The length of the CDR3 is 13 residues. Germline assignment: CDR1 ENHRY and CDR2 SYGVKD. Repertoires were generated with immunoSEQ multiplex PCR, while TCRdb's copy carries only in-frame clones and drops some. The sample contains some 980,000 clones, approximately 76% of which appear only once. V is TRBV10-3 and J is TRBJ1-2; TRBD1 aligns across 12 bases. This clonotype originated in a man between 18 and 35 years old in good health. Sample: memory CD4+ T cells sorted from blood. Subset here: CD45RA-negative fraction. The CDR3 sequence is CAIGGTGGRGYTF. The CDR3 DNA sequence: TGTGCCATCGGGGGGACAGGGGGCCGAGGCTACACCTTC.